This T cell receptor (beta chain) was retrieved from a study of beta chain features in type 1 diabetes. V shed 0 bases and J shed 4 bases, with 13 bases lying between them. Germline CDR1 SGHNT, CDR2 YYREEE (reference sequence). The CDR3 length is 16 residues. Expressed TCRB transcripts got sequenced, as all isolated RNA was reverse transcribed. The protocol was immunoSEQ multiplex PCR, while the TCRdb copy is restricted to in-frame clones and leaves out a portion. This sample yields about 350,000 clones, of which around a fifth are seen a single time; around 0.045% belongs to the top ten. This clone turned up a few times.

This TCR was sampled from a woman between 18 and 30 years old in good health. The sequenced material came from naive CD4+ T cells from blood. The chain employs TRBV5-4 and TRBJ2-2, with D tentatively TRBD1 (8 bases). The CDR3: CASSLGTGRGTGELFF. The CDR3 bases are TGTGCCAGCAGCTTGGGGACAGGGAGGGGCACCGGGGAGCTGTTTTTT.